Listed below are T cell receptor beta chains from one sample, sequenced in a study of T cell repertoires in cytomegalovirus infection. TCRdb re-derived calls from the reads in MiXCR, one entry per CDR3 protein. Of about 500,000 distinct CDR3 sequences detected, roughly a third appear once; the ten largest clones hold roughly a sixth. These receptors lack a known antigen. The sequencing here drew on cultured PBMCs, taken from culture after CMV antigen stimulation. These receptors all come from a human donor in good health (CMV status not recorded). Some clones in this sample may be carry-over from other donors' samples. Both conserved end residues are part of each CDR3. The order of the fields is V gene, J gene, CDR3 protein.

>TRBV20-1|TRBJ2-3
CSAPRTNPTPDTQYF
>TRBV19|TRBJ2-2
CASSILAGVTGELFF
>TRBV28|TRBJ1-1
CASRGLDRGGTEAFF
>TRBV4-3|TRBJ2-3
CASSQDVTGGTDTQYF
>TRBV6-5|TRBJ2-1
CASYPGGSSYNEQFF
>TRBV4-1|TRBJ1-5
CASSQDADQPQHF
>TRBV7-2|TRBJ2-3
CASSETVLAFTDTQYF
>TRBV6-2/TRBV6-3|TRBJ2-7
CASSLSHGGIYEQYF
>TRBV7-2|TRBJ2-3
CASSRTFTDTQYF
>TRBV3-1|TRBJ2-1
CASSQGGLAYYNEQFF
>TRBV6-2/TRBV6-3|TRBJ2-1
CASSYVPSAPGRSEQFF
>TRBV28|TRBJ2-7
CASSLNGGSSYEQYF
>TRBV7-2|TRBJ2-3
CASSLQGLGTDTQYF
>TRBV5-1|TRBJ2-5
CASSLVPVPGGREETQYF
>TRBV11-2|TRBJ1-4
CASSLGATGTNEKLFF